Presented here are 4 T cell receptor beta chains from one specimen sequenced in a study of T cell changes during pregnancy in multiple sclerosis. Using immunoSEQ multiplex PCR, the repertoire was profiled, and TCRdb retains in-frame clones only, with some absent. The sample carries approximately 40,000 clones, around 91% recorded once. This specimen was CD4+ T cells from peripheral blood mononuclear cells, taken before pregnancy. The receptor source for this set is a female donor with multiple sclerosis, enrolled in a pregnancy study.

The V and J genes are TRBV13 and TRBJ2-6, with TRBD1 matching over 12 bases. The ends lost 4 bases at V and 4 bases at J; junction bases unmatched: 14. Germline V gives CDR1 PRHDT, CDR2 FYEKMQ (reference sequence). This CDR3 is built from 20 residues. CDR3 nucleotide sequence: TGTGCCAGCAGCTCATACTCCCGGGACAGGGGGCGTGGAGGGGCCAACGTCCTGACTTTC. Encoded protein: CASSSYSRDRGRGGANVLTF.

This clone was observed once. V usage is TRBV14 and J usage is TRBJ2-5; 7 nucleotides match TRBD2. The last part of the DNA fits TRBJ2-7 better; the J call may be wrong. This CDR3 is 15 amino acids long. CDR1 and CDR2 from the germline V gene are SGHDN and FVKESK. This chain's CDR3 is CASSQVGGRRIEQYF. In DNA form, the CDR3 reads TGTGCCAGCAGCCAAGTTGGCGGGAGAAGAATCGAGCAGTACTTC.

The chain has TRBV11-2 and TRBJ2-5; D remains ambiguous. The CDR3 has 14 amino acids. Trimming took off 0 bases at V and 1 base at J, with 6 bases between the two ends. Germline V gives CDR1 SGHAT, CDR2 FQNNGV. The chain's CDR3 is CASSLDRLQETQYF. CDR3 coding DNA: TGTGCCAGCAGCTTAGACAGGCTCCAAGAGACCCAGTACTTC.

The V gene is TRBV30, the J gene TRBJ2-2, with D perhaps TRBD2 (6 bases). The germline V gene has CDR1 GTSNPN and CDR2 SVGIG (reference sequence). The CDR3 loop spans 13 amino acids. The germline V and J ends were trimmed by 3 bases and 5 bases, with 10 bases remaining between them. The DNA for the CDR3 is TGTGCCTGGAGCCCCGGGGGTACCGGGGAGCTGTTTTTT. Translating it yields CAWSPGGTGELFF.